Each of the 20 T cell receptor beta chains below was sequenced from the same sample in a study of graft-versus-host responses after intestinal transplantation. These receptors' targets are unknown. Generated by immunoSEQ multiplex PCR, the TCRdb table keeps only in-frame clones and is missing some. The sample includes 75,000 to 90,000 clones, 85% to 90% of them seen just once. This specimen was unstimulated CD4+ T cells sorted from spleen or lymph node cells, taken before intestinal transplant. The source is a human donor who received an intestinal transplant.

V and J are TRBV5-8 and TRBJ2-6; tentatively, D is TRBD1 (6 bases). Germline V CDR1 and CDR2: SGHTS, YDEGEE. V lost 0 bases and J 0 bases, leaving 10 bases between the germline ends. The CDR3 runs 17 residues. The CDR3 sequence: CASSLEGHPSGANVLTF. The CDR3 bases are TGTGCCAGCAGCTTGGAGGGACACCCCTCTGGGGCCAACGTCCTGACTTTC.

V and J are TRBV5-1 and TRBJ1-3, with D uncertain. V was shortened by 0 bases and J by 0 bases, with 7 bases between the two germline ends. CDR1 and CDR2 from the germline V gene are SGHRS and YFSETQ. CDR3 length: 15 amino acids. CDR3 region: CASSLGDNSGNTIYF. For the CDR3, the DNA is TGCGCCAGCAGCTTGGGAGACAACTCTGGAAACACCATATATTTT.

This chain joins TRBV29-1 and TRBJ1-2; D remains unclear. This CDR3 contains 11 residues. Germline CDR1 and CDR2: SQVTM and ANQGSEA. Trimming left V 7 bases short and J 4 bases short, with 10 bases between. The CDR3 is CSGASGYGYTF. CDR3 nucleotide sequence: TGCAGCGGGGCCTCAGGCTATGGCTACACCTTC.

This chain links TRBV10-3 with TRBJ2-7; 8 positions agree with TRBD2. With V trimmed by 6 bases and J by 3 bases, 4 bases remained unmatched. Germline CDR1 and CDR2: ENHRY and SYGVKD. This CDR3 has 13 residues. Here the CDR3 reads CAISPGTSYEQYF. The CDR3 DNA follows: TGTGCCATCAGCCCCGGGACTAGCTACGAGCAGTACTTC.

The chain is built from TRBV11-2 and TRBJ2-7; TRBD1 agrees at 7 bases. Losses at the gene ends were 0 bases for V and 2 bases for J; bases not matched to a gene: 7. Germline V lookup: CDR1 SGHAT, CDR2 FQNNGV. This CDR3 contains 16 residues. CDR3 in amino acids: CASSLESSGQTYEQYF. DNA for the CDR3: TGTGCCAGCAGCTTAGAGTCATCGGGACAGACCTACGAGCAGTACTTC.

The chain uses TRBV19 and TRBJ1-5; maybe TRBD1 (5 bases). CDR1 is LNHDA, CDR2 SQIVND, per germline (reference sequence). CDR3 length: 15 residues. The chain's CDR3 is CVYRIFRASNQPQHF. CDR3 coding DNA: TGTGTATACCGGATTTTCAGGGCTAGCAATCAGCCCCAGCATTTT. The full variable domain, in which reference TRBV19 and TRBJ1-5 provide the parts outside the CDR3, is DGGITQSPKYLFRKEGQNVTLSCEQNLNHDAMYWYRQDPGQGLRLIYYSQIVNDFQKGDIAEGYSVSREKKESFPLTVTSAQKNPTAFYLCVYRIFRASNQPQHFGDGTRLSIL.

This rearrangement joins TRBV19 to TRBJ2-6; unclear D gene. Germline CDR1 is LNHDA and CDR2 is SQIVND (reference sequence). V lost 5 bases, J lost 0 bases, and 8 bases lay in between. The CDR3 runs to 15 residues. The CDR3: CASSQANSGANVLTF. The CDR3 DNA reads TGTGCCAGTAGTCAGGCCAACTCTGGGGCCAACGTCCTGACTTTC.

The chain employs TRBV5-1 and TRBJ1-4, with 8 bases matching TRBD1. The CDR3 length is 15 residues. From germline, CDR1 is SGHRS and CDR2 YFSETQ. V gave up 4 bases and J gave up 5 bases; unmatched junction bases: 7. The CDR3 loop is CASSLRTGLNEKLFF. CDR3 DNA sequence: TGCGCCAGCAGCCTCCGGACAGGGCTAAATGAAAAACTGTTTTTT.

The sample holds one count of this clone. This sequence joins TRBV6-1 and TRBJ1-2, with D possibly matching TRBD1 (5 bases). Per germline, CDR1 MNHNS and CDR2 SASEGT. Trimming took 4 bases from V and 4 from J, leaving 10 bases between them. The CDR3 extends over 13 amino acids. CDR3 residues: CASSGRVGYGYTF. CDR3 in DNA: TGTGCCAGCAGTGGCAGGGTAGGCTATGGCTACACCTTC.

J is TRBJ2-1 and V is TRBV10-3, with 7 nucleotides matching TRBD2. Trimming removed 6 bases from V and 8 bases from J; junction bases left unmatched: 10. The CDR3 totals 14 residues. Germline lookup yields CDR1 ENHRY and CDR2 SYGVKD. DNA for the CDR3: TGTGCCATCAGGACTAGCCTTTCTGGCGATGAGCAGTTCTTC. It encodes CAIRTSLSGDEQFF.

The CDR3 DNA reads as TGTGCCAGCAGTTACGGGCGCGCGGGGGAGCTGTTTTTT. As protein: CASSYGRAGELFF. This chain joins TRBV6-6 and TRBJ2-2, with D hard to call. The CDR3 contains 13 residues. Deletions cut 2 bases from V and 8 bases from J, with 9 bases between. In germline, CDR1 is MNHNY, CDR2 SVGAGI (reference sequence).

The chain combines TRBV28 with TRBJ1-2; the D gene is possibly TRBD1 (6 bases). The germline CDR1 and CDR2 sequences are MDHEN and SYDVKM. CDR3 size: 13 residues. Trimming removed 7 bases from V and 2 bases from J, with 11 bases in between. The CDR3 reads CASMGGRNYGYTF. The CDR3 bases are TGTGCCAGCATGGGGGGGCGGAACTATGGCTACACCTTC.

The V gene is TRBV7-2, the J gene TRBJ2-3, with TRBD2 as a possible D gene (7 bases). The CDR3 runs to 15 residues. With 4 bases removed from V and 4 bases from J, the gap between germline ends came to 15 bases. Germline V gives CDR1 SGHTA, CDR2 FQGNSA. The CDR3 sequence: CASSYVGGAADTQYF. CDR3 DNA sequence: TGTGCCAGCAGCTATGTTGGGGGGGCCGCAGATACGCAGTATTTT.

The CDR3 DNA follows: TGTGCCAGCAGTGCCCGACAGGGGAGGAACACTGAAGCTTTCTTT. Translating it yields CASSARQGRNTEAFF. V and J are TRBV6-5 and TRBJ1-1, with 8 bases aligning to TRBD1. The CDR3 has 15 residues. Germline lookup yields CDR1 MNHEY and CDR2 SVGAGI. Trimming took 5 bases from V and 1 from J; bases not matched to a gene: 6.

This clone was counted once. V and J are TRBV11-3 and TRBJ1-5; D remains unclear. Trimming cost V 7 bases and J 9 bases, with 25 bases left between them. The CDR3 is 16 amino acids. Germline CDR1 is SGHNT and CDR2 is YENEEA. The CDR3 here is CASTPRRVQRRRPQHF. The CDR3, as DNA: TGTGCCAGCACCCCACGCCGGGTCCAAAGGAGACGGCCCCAGCATTTT.

The CDR3, as DNA: TGTGCCAGCCATCCGGCAAGCGGTGGGACAGATACGCAGTATTTT. Its protein is CASHPASGGTDTQYF. This chain joins TRBV28 and TRBJ2-3; D is perhaps TRBD2 (5 bases). This CDR3 has 15 amino acids. In germline, CDR1 is MDHEN, CDR2 SYDVKM. V was cut by 8 bases and J by 3 bases, with 18 bases left in between.

The chain has TRBV15 and TRBJ1-6, with a possible D match to TRBD1 (5 bases). Germline CDR1 is LNHNV and CDR2 is YYDKDF (reference sequence). Trimming took 1 base from V and 10 from J, leaving 14 bases between them. This CDR3 comprises 15 residues. CDR3 DNA sequence: TGTGCCACCAGCAGAGTAGCGGCAGGGCAATCACCCCTCCACTTT. The encoded protein is CATSRVAAGQSPLHF.

This clone was found a few times. The rearrangement joins TRBV18 to TRBJ1-3; 8 bases are a match to TRBD1. Germline CDR1 reads KGHSH; CDR2 reads LQKENI. The CDR3 totals 14 residues. The V and J ends lost 3 bases and 4 bases, in that order; junction bases with no gene match: 2. CDR3 sequence (DNA): TGTGCCAGCTCACCTCGGGACAGGGGAAACACCATATATTTT. This gives the protein CASSPRDRGNTIYF.

The chain has TRBV7-9 and TRBJ2-3, with 9 bases matching TRBD2. J gave up 4 bases and V 1 base, and 6 bases lay outside the gene matches. The V gene's germline CDR1 is SEHNR and CDR2 FQNEAQ (reference sequence). CDR3 length: 16 residues. CDR3 DNA sequence: TGTGCCAGCAGCTTAGGGAGGGGGACTAGCCCAGATACGCAGTATTTT. Protein sequence: CASSLGRGTSPDTQYF.

V is TRBV18 and J is TRBJ1-4, with TRBD1 identical over 7 bases. J gave up 4 bases and V 2 bases, and 1 base lay outside the gene matches. CDR1 is KGHSH and CDR2 is LQKENI in the germline V gene. This CDR3 comprises 14 residues. CDR3 bases: TGTGCCAGCTCACCAAGGGACAGTAATGAAAAACTGTTTTTT. Its protein is CASSPRDSNEKLFF.